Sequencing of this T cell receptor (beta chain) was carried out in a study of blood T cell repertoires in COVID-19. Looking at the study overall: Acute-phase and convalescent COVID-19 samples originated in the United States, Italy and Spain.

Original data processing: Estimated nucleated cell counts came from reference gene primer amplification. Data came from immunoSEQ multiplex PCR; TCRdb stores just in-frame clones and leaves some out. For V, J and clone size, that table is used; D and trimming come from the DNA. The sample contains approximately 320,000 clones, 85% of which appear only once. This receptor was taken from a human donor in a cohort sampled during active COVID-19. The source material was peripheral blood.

CDR3 bases: TGTGCCAGCAGCCAAGTCTTAGGGGGCAGTCGAGCAGATACGCAGTATTTT. Its translation: CASSQVLGGSRADTQYF. The chain uses TRBV4-2 and TRBJ2-3; 7 bases line up with TRBD1. Germline V gives CDR1 LGHNA, CDR2 YNFKEQ. CDR3 length: 17 residues. The junction had 11 bases not matched to a gene; V was cut back by 1 base and J by 4 bases.